Ten or more counts support the clone carrying this T cell receptor beta chain. These data come from a study of naive and memory T cell subsets. An oligonucleotide containing a UMI was ligated to the 3' end of TCR cDNA. Whole-blood samples were roughly 2.3 ml of peripheral blood from healthy adult volunteers. Amplification of ligated cDNA took four PCR rounds with SP2 and nested alpha and beta constant primers. Alpha and beta constant region primers primed reverse transcription for blood and skin samples. TCRdb used MiXCR to reprocess the UMI-ligation and nested PCR reads, holding one entry per CDR3 protein. The profile shows around 24,000 distinct CDR3 sequences, around 5.3% of them singletons. The sequence was collected from an adult in good health. The specimen sequenced was blood.

The CDR3 nucleotides read TGTGCCAGCAGTTTAATCTTTCGGGGGAACGAAAAACTGTTTTTT. Amino acid sequence: CASSLIFRGNEKLFF. The chain combines TRBV27 with TRBJ1-4, with D possibly TRBD1 on 5 matching bases. The V end lost 2 bases, the J end lost 8 bases, and 15 bases lay between the germline ends. The CDR3 is 15 amino acids. CDR1 and CDR2 (germline): MNHEY, SMNVEV (reference sequence).